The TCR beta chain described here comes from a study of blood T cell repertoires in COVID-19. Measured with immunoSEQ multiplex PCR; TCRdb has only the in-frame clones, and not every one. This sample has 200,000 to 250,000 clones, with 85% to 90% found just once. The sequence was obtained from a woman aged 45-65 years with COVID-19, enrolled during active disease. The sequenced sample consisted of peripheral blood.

The CDR3, as DNA: TGTGCCACCGACCCGACAGACCACACTGAAGCTTTCTTT. Encoded protein: CATDPTDHTEAFF. The chain has TRBV6-5 and TRBJ1-1; perhaps TRBD1 as D (5 bases). V was shortened by 10 bases and J by 3 bases, with 15 bases between the two germline ends. This CDR3 region has 13 residues. In germline, CDR1 is MNHEY, CDR2 SVGAGI.